One sample yielded the 25 T cell receptor beta chains listed below, sequenced in a study of blood T cell repertoires in COVID-19. The repertoire was sequenced with immunoSEQ multiplex PCR; TCRdb's copy has only in-frame clones and lacks some. The sample carries 200,000 to 250,000 clones, 81% recorded once. The sample comprised peripheral blood. The receptor set was obtained from a woman aged 80 or older with COVID-19, enrolled during active disease.

CDR3 nucleotides: TGCGCCAGCAGACCCGCATTGAGCGCCCCGGGGGATACGCAGTATTTT. It specifies CASRPALSAPGDTQYF. The chain links TRBV5-1 to TRBJ2-3; tentatively, D is TRBD2 (5 bases). The CDR3 is 16 residues long. Germline V gene sequence: CDR1 SGHRS, CDR2 YFSETQ. The germline V and J ends were trimmed by 5 bases and 6 bases, with 22 bases remaining between them.

This chain uses TRBV9 with TRBJ1-2, with D perhaps TRBD1 (6 bases). V lost 4 bases to trimming and J lost 3 bases, with 16 bases between them. The germline V gene has CDR1 SGDLS and CDR2 YYNGEE. The CDR3 covers 15 residues. CDR3 nucleotides: TGTGCCAGCAGCCCCCTAGGTGGACAGTACTATGGCTACACCTTC. It is translated as CASSPLGGQYYGYTF. The whole variable domain, filled in from reference TRBV9 and TRBJ1-2, reads DSGVTQTPKHLITATGQRVTLRCSPRSGDLSVYWYQQSLDQGLQFLIQYYNGEERAKGNILERFSAQQFPDLHSELNLSSLELGDSALYFCASSPLGGQYYGYTFGSGTRLTVV.

The rearrangement links TRBV10-2 to TRBJ1-5, with 9 bases aligning to TRBD1. Germline CDR1 is WSHSY and CDR2 is SAAADI. With 0 bases clipped from V and 6 bases from J, the junction kept 6 bases outside the gene matches. CDR3 size: 16 residues. The CDR3 DNA sequence: TGCGCCAGCAGTGAGTCAAACAGGGGGCGAAGTCAGCCCCAGCATTTT. It encodes CASSESNRGRSQPQHF.

The rearrangement uses TRBV5-1 and TRBJ2-3, with 9 bases identical to TRBD2. J was trimmed by 4 bases and V by 6 bases; bases with no gene match: 9. Germline V lookup: CDR1 SGHRS, CDR2 YFSETQ. The CDR3 totals 15 residues. Here the CDR3 DNA reads TGCGCCAGCACCGACAGCGGGAGGCGGGCAGATACGCAGTATTTT. Translating gives CASTDSGRRADTQYF.

This clone appeared once. The sample has other DNA sequences that encode this CDR3 too. The CDR3 is CASSLGQSRYEQYF. The CDR3 bases are TGCGCCAGCAGCCTCGGACAGAGCCGCTACGAGCAGTACTTC. The chain carries TRBV5-1 and TRBJ2-7; maybe TRBD1 (6 bases). Trimming pared 4 bases from V and 3 bases from J, leaving 14 bases between. CDR1 is SGHRS, CDR2 YFSETQ, per germline. The CDR3 runs to 14 residues.

The CDR3 sequence is CASSYRGQNTEAFF. The CDR3 DNA reads TGCGCCAGCAGCTACAGGGGCCAGAACACTGAAGCTTTCTTT. The rearrangement links TRBV5-1 to TRBJ1-1; 7 bases align to TRBD1. Trimming removed 3 bases from V and 1 base from J; junction bases left unmatched: 3. Germline V gene sequence: CDR1 SGHRS, CDR2 YFSETQ. The CDR3 sequence is 14 residues long.

This sequence joins TRBV27 and TRBJ1-5, with 11 bases aligning to TRBD1. This CDR3 spans 15 amino acids. J lost 6 bases, V lost 4 bases, and 5 bases had no gene match. CDR1 is MNHEY, CDR2 SMNVEV, per germline (reference sequence). DNA of the CDR3: TGTGCCAGCAGTTCCGGACAGGGGGCGGTTCAGCCCCAGCATTTT. Encoded protein: CASSSGQGAVQPQHF.

The chain has TRBV18 and TRBJ2-6, with 7 positions matching TRBD1. CDR3 length: 19 amino acids. Germline assignment: CDR1 KGHSH and CDR2 LQKENI. With V trimmed by 3 bases and J by 0 bases, 11 bases remained unmatched. CDR3 DNA: TGTGCCAGCTCACCTTTGACAGGGCCACCCACCTCTGGGGCCAACGTCCTGACTTTC. Translating gives CASSPLTGPPTSGANVLTF.

In the case of this clone: The same CDR3 can be traced to other DNA sequences in this sample. The V and J genes are TRBV6-2 or TRBV6-3 and TRBJ2-7; a possible D gene is TRBD1 (5 bases). CDR1 and CDR2 (germline): MNHEY, SVGEGT. This CDR3 comprises 14 residues. Trimming removed 0 bases at V and 0 bases at J, with 6 bases between. The CDR3 here is CASSYSTVSYEQYF. CDR3 nucleotides: TGTGCCAGCAGTTACTCGACAGTCTCCTACGAGCAGTACTTC.

The rearrangement uses TRBV7-3 and TRBJ2-1; D is ambiguous. CDR1 and CDR2 from the germline V gene are SGHTA and FQGTGA. Trimming removed 0 bases at V and 8 bases at J, with 8 bases between. This CDR3 has 13 amino acids. The CDR3 coding sequence is TGTGCCAGCAGCTTAACGAGGTGGGATGAGCAGTTCTTC. Its translation: CASSLTRWDEQFF.

The rearrangement uses TRBV5-4 and TRBJ2-2, with 10 bases that match TRBD1. The CDR3 has 15 amino acids. Germline assignment: CDR1 SGHNT and CDR2 YYREEE (reference sequence). V dropped 4 bases and J dropped 6; count of bases not matched to a gene: 6. The CDR3 DNA reads TGTGCCAGCAGCCGCCGGACAGGGGGGCCCGGGGAGCTGTTTTTT. This codes for CASSRRTGGPGELFF.

V gene TRBV7-2 combines with J gene TRBJ1-1; 11 bases align to TRBD1. The germline V gene has CDR1 SGHTA and CDR2 FQGNSA. This CDR3 region has 15 residues. V was clipped by 4 bases and J by 5 bases; unmatched bases: 6. The CDR3 DNA follows: TGTGCCAGCAGCTATTCCGGGACAGGGGGGACTGAAGCTTTCTTT. It specifies CASSYSGTGGTEAFF.

The rearrangement links TRBV5-4 to TRBJ2-5; TRBD2 matches 7 bases. The J segment lost 7 bases and the V segment lost 3 bases, leaving 9 bases of the junction unmatched. CDR1 is SGHNT, CDR2 YYREEE, per germline (reference sequence). CDR3 length equals 14 residues. CDR3 residues: CASSSPRGEGTQYF. CDR3 nucleotides: TGTGCCAGCAGCTCCCCCCGGGGGGAAGGGACCCAGTACTTC.

The sample holds one count of this clone. This chain joins TRBV6-5 and TRBJ1-5; D is unresolved. Germline V gives CDR1 MNHEY, CDR2 SVGAGI. Trimming stripped 5 bases from V and 2 bases from J, with 10 bases between. The CDR3 contains 14 residues. In DNA form, the CDR3 reads TGTGCCAGCAGTCCGCTGAGGGGCAATCAGCCCCAGCATTTT. Its protein product is CASSPLRGNQPQHF.

The chain recombines TRBV10-2 with TRBJ1-3; 9 bases map to TRBD1. Germline V CDR1 and CDR2: WSHSY, SAAADI. This CDR3 has 16 amino acids. With 6 bases clipped from V and 0 bases from J, the junction kept 6 bases outside the gene matches. The CDR3 bases are TGCGCCAGCAGGGGGGGGACAGGGTTCTCTGGAAACACCATATATTTT. It is translated as CASRGGTGFSGNTIYF.

The chain joins TRBV25-1 to TRBJ2-2, with 7 bases identical to TRBD1. The J segment lost 5 bases and the V segment lost 3 bases, leaving 9 bases of the junction unmatched. Germline assignment: CDR1 MGHDK and CDR2 SYGVNS. CDR3 length: 16 amino acids. The CDR3, as DNA: TGTGCCAGCAGTGATCCGAGACAGGGAGATACCGGGGAGCTGTTTTTT. Translated, it gives CASSDPRQGDTGELFF.

This chain connects TRBV11-3 to TRBJ1-1; TRBD1 might be the D (5 bases). Per the germline V gene, CDR1 is SGHNT and CDR2 is YENEEA. The CDR3 runs to 13 residues. The ends were cut back, 5 bases at V and 1 base at J, with 8 bases in the middle. In nucleotides, the CDR3 is TGTGCCAGCAGCACAACAGGGAACACTGAAGCTTTCTTT. It yields the protein CASSTTGNTEAFF.

As for this clone: One junction end does not reproduce the germline sequence, and a read error may be involved. This chain uses TRBV4-1 with TRBJ2-4; TRBD2 matches at 9 bases. The CDR3 is made up of 10 amino acids. CDR1 is MGHRA, CDR2 YSYEKL, per germline. The CDR3, as DNA: TGCGCCGACCGGGGCGGGGGGGCTCTCTTC. Translating gives CADRGGGALF.

The rearrangement joins TRBV6-5 to TRBJ1-6, with TRBD1 as a possible D gene (6 bases). V lost 4 bases, J lost 9 bases, and 19 bases lay in between. The germline CDR1 and CDR2 sequences are MNHEY and SVGAGI. CDR3 length: 16 amino acids. The CDR3 DNA is TGTGCCAGCAGTTTTACAGGGCCCCGAGGTGGTTCACCCCTCCACTTT. It specifies CASSFTGPRGGSPLHF.

The chain recombines TRBV4-2 with TRBJ2-1, with 9 bases lining up with TRBD2. In germline, CDR1 is LGHNA, CDR2 YNFKEQ. There are 16 residues in the CDR3. Trimming cost V 4 bases and J 8 bases; bases outside gene matches: 12. DNA for the CDR3: TGTGCCAGCAGCCTGGTGGGACTAGCAAATATCCATGAGCAGTTCTTC. Its translation is CASSLVGLANIHEQFF.

V usage is TRBV19 and J usage is TRBJ2-1; 9 nucleotides match TRBD2. V shed 3 bases and J 2 bases; nucleotides not matched to a gene: 14. Germline-derived CDR1 and CDR2 are LNHDA and SQIVND (reference sequence). The CDR3 is 19 residues long. The CDR3: CASSMSGGSGPSTYNEQFF. CDR3 sequence (DNA): TGTGCCAGTAGTATGAGCGGGGGGTCGGGGCCCTCCACCTACAATGAGCAGTTCTTC.

This rearrangement joins TRBV30 to TRBJ1-5; TRBD1 matches 8 bases. V lost 3 bases, J lost 5 bases, and 3 bases stayed unmatched. Per germline, CDR1 GTSNPN and CDR2 SVGIG (reference sequence). This CDR3 is built from 13 residues. For the CDR3, the DNA is TGTGCCTGGAGCGAGACAGGGGATCAGCCCCAGCATTTT. Its protein is CAWSETGDQPQHF.

This clone was observed once. The chain has TRBV7-3 and TRBJ2-4; TRBD1 agrees at 9 bases. Germline CDR1 SGHTA, CDR2 FQGTGA. The length of the CDR3 is 20 residues. V was clipped by 2 bases and J by 0 bases; unmatched bases: 14. CDR3: CASSLYPTGGGGLAKNIQYF. CDR3 nucleotides: TGTGCCAGCAGCTTATATCCCACAGGGGGCGGGGGACTAGCCAAAAACATTCAGTACTTC.

On this clone itself: The identical CDR3 is also encoded by other nucleotide sequences in the sample. This chain links TRBV30 with TRBJ1-2, with D perhaps TRBD1 (6 bases). Trimming pared 2 bases from V and 2 bases from J, leaving 6 bases between. The CDR3 totals 12 residues. Germline V gene lookup returns CDR1 GTSNPN and CDR2 SVGIG (reference sequence). The CDR3 nucleotides read TGTGCCTGGAGTCAGGGGAACTATGGCTACACCTTC. This gives the protein CAWSQGNYGYTF.

The V gene is TRBV5-1, the J gene TRBJ1-2, with 7 positions matching TRBD1. The CDR3 contains 13 residues. V shed 7 bases, J shed 4 bases, and the junction held 7 bases outside the gene matches. Per the germline V gene, CDR1 is SGHRS and CDR2 is YFSETQ. The CDR3 loop reads CASGQEGIYGYTF. The DNA for the CDR3 is TGCGCCAGCGGACAGGAGGGTATCTATGGCTACACCTTC. Full variable domain (rest looked up from reference TRBV5-1 and TRBJ1-2): KAGVTQTPRYLIKTRGQQVTLSCSPISGHRSVSWYQQTPGQGLQFLFEYFSETQRNKGNFPGRFSGRQFSNSRSEMNVSTLELGDSALYLCASGQEGIYGYTFGSGTRLTVV.